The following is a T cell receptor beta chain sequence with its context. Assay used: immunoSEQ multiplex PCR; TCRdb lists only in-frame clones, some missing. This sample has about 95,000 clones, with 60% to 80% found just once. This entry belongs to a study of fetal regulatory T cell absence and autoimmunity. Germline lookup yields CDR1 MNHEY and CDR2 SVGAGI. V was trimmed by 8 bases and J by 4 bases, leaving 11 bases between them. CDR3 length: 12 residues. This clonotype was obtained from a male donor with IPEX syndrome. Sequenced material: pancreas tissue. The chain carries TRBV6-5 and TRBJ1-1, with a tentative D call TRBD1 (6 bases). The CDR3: CASGRGSTEAFF. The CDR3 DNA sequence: TGTGCCAGCGGAAGGGGGAGCACTGAAGCTTTCTTT.